The sequence of this T cell receptor beta chain was determined in a study of blood T cell repertoires in COVID-19. Whole-study context: Researchers got acute and convalescent COVID-19 samples from the United States, Italy and Spain.

Germline CDR1 and CDR2: LGHNA and YSLEER. The V gene end was trimmed by 1 base and the J gene end by 7 bases; junction bases not matched to a gene: 10. The CDR3 is 17 amino acids. Original processing methods: Scientists estimated how many nucleated cells there were by amplifying reference gene primers. Sequencing used immunoSEQ multiplex PCR; TCRdb keeps in-frame clones, though not all of them. V and J calls and clone size are copied from that table; D and trimming were computed from the DNA. Of over 50,000 clones in the sample, around four fifths were seen once. The sequenced sample was peripheral blood. This TCR was recovered from a human donor in a cohort sampled during active COVID-19. The rearrangement joins TRBV4-3 to TRBJ1-6, with 7 nucleotides matching TRBD1. CDR3 protein: CASSQAVLGTVNSPLHF. CDR3 coding DNA: TGCGCCAGCAGCCAAGCCGTGTTAGGGACAGTAAATTCACCCCTCCACTTT.